Listed below are T cell receptor beta chains from one sample, sequenced in a study of Ad26.COV2.S vaccination and SARS-CoV-2 variants. The protocol was immunoSEQ multiplex PCR, while the TCRdb copy is restricted to in-frame clones and leaves out a portion. The sample shows about 94,000 clones, more than 65% of them seen only once. Source: peripheral blood, taken after recovery from COVID-19. These receptors came from a human donor who had recovered from COVID-19. The CDR3 runs from the conserved cysteine through the conserved F or W. The order of the fields is J gene, clone size, D gene, CDR3 length, V gene, CDR3 DNA, CDR3 protein. A D gene is named only where the DNA matches it firmly. Clone size appears in some rows only: once, few, many, or a class for an expanded clone.

TRBJ1-1,-,-,12,TRBV6-5,TGTGCCAGCAGAAGAGAGAACACTGAAGCTTTCTTT,CASRRENTEAFF
TRBJ2-3,-,TRBD2,18,TRBV19,TGTGCCAGTAGCCCAAGGACCGCTAGCGGGGCGAGCACAGATACGCAGTATTTT,CASSPRTASGASTDTQYF
TRBJ2-7,-,-,12,TRBV29-1,TGCAGCGTTGTAGGCCGCTTCTACGAGCAGTACTTC,CSVVGRFYEQYF
TRBJ2-2,-,TRBD2,15,TRBV19,TGTGCCAGTAGTCACACCGGGAGCGGGGCCGGGGAGCTGTTTTTT,CASSHTGSGAGELFF
TRBJ2-3,-,-,16,TRBV6-2/TRBV6-3,TGTGCCAGCAGCTCTGGAGGATCACGAGTCACAGATACGCAGTATTTT,CASSSGGSRVTDTQYF
TRBJ1-1,-,-,15,TRBV27,TGTGCCAGCAGTTTAAATCAGGGAGCGAACACTGAAGCTTTCTTT,CASSLNQGANTEAFF
TRBJ2-1,-,TRBD1,14,TRBV19,TGTGCTTCAGCCGGGACAGGGGGATACAATGAGCAGTTCTTC,CASAGTGGYNEQFF
TRBJ2-2,-,TRBD2,15,TRBV4-1,TGCGCCAGCAGCCATGGACTAGCGGGGAGGGGGGAGCTGTTTTTT,CASSHGLAGRGELFF
TRBJ1-5,few,-,11,TRBV10-1,TGCGCCAGCAGTGACATTAAGCCCCAGCATTTT,CASSDIKPQHF
TRBJ1-2,-,TRBD1,13,TRBV24-1,TGTGCCACCGGGACAGGTGATAACTATGGCTACACCTTC,CATGTGDNYGYTF
TRBJ2-7,-,-,13,TRBV18,TGTGCCAGCTCACGGGACGGCTCCTACGAGCAGTACTTC,CASSRDGSYEQYF